This record covers a single TCR beta chain. The data stem from a study of blood T cells in healthy people across ages. Researchers report isolating at least 6 million PBMCs per sample. With 0 bases removed from V and 5 bases from J, the gap between germline ends came to 10 bases. Germline assignment: CDR1 LGHDT and CDR2 YNNKEL (reference sequence). This CDR3 contains 14 residues. The authors ran a second PCR of about 6 to 11 cycles using a sample-barcoded 5' primer and a J-beta primer mix. TCRdb re-derived calls from the 5' RACE reads in MiXCR, one entry per CDR3 protein. The sample shows approximately 880,000 distinct CDR3 sequences, 40% to 60% of them seen only once.

V and J are TRBV3-1 and TRBJ1-2; D is unresolved. The sequence was obtained from a man in his thirties or forties in good health. The sample was blood. The CDR3 loop is CASSQEAAQYGYTF. CDR3 DNA sequence: TGTGCCAGCAGCCAAGAGGCAGCCCAGTATGGCTACACCTTC.